This T cell receptor (beta chain) was sequenced for a study of beta chain features in type 1 diabetes (dated by TCRdb to the late 2010s). Study-level background: Mean age, gender distribution, total cell number and subset yield did not differ between patients and healthy donors. A total of roughly 99 million sorted cells were examined across all samples, and the number of cells per subset was strongly correlated with RNA yield. In the study, recently diagnosed type 1 diabetes patients and matched healthy donors were compared on the TCRB repertoires of their sorted circulating CD4+ T cell subsets. Naive and central memory subsets were obtained from all 30 or so donors, but regulatory and stem cell-like memory subsets were isolated from only 8 patients and roughly 8 healthy donors. Study-level results and caveats: Fewer insertions and more nucleotide deletions at VDJ recombination sites were observed in patients with type 1 diabetes, implying thymic rearrangement abnormalities. In all four CD4+ subsets, TCRB CDR3 length was moderately but significantly shorter in type 1 diabetes patients. Because the HLA sub-analyses included only small numbers of individuals, any influence of HLA type on TCRB rearrangement was left unresolved. The naive, central memory and regulatory TCRB repertoires appeared to resemble one another more closely among patients than among healthy donors. Because cDNA was sequenced instead of genomic DNA, activated cells with high expression could be over-represented, although the groups did not differ in activation or CD3 levels. Shorter templates might be favored by PCR, yet because patient and control samples were amplified and corrected together, any such skew would affect both groups equally.

The entire isolated RNA was reverse transcribed using the High Capacity cDNA Reverse Transcription Kit, and thus expressed TCRB transcripts were sequenced. Naive, central memory and regulatory T cell samples underwent deep immunoSEQ sequencing, averaging about 3.57 million total reads per sample. Sorted cells were lysed in RLT buffer and RNA was extracted with DNase-treated RNeasy Micro or Mini kits, depending on cell number. Each cell subset was processed on its own to prevent cross-contamination, while patient and healthy donor samples were processed together. TCRB sequences were amplified from cDNA with the immunoSEQ multiplex PCR, producing 87-bp fragments spanning the CDR3 region. The amplicons were sequenced using the Illumina HiSeq platform. In the authors' own workflow: Synthetic template baselines were used to correct PCR bias computationally, reads within Hamming distance 2 were collapsed together, and singletons that could not be merged were discarded. By aligning reads against IMGT, V, D and J genes, CDR3 length, and insertions or deletions at six rearrangement sites were assigned. Within each subset, clonotype counts were normalized to the number of sorted cells before true diversity and Gini coefficients were calculated with the tcR R package. The overlap coefficient, calculated on TCRB nucleotide sequences, was used to measure repertoire sharing. Sourced from immuneACCESS, this table was stored by TCRdb with only in-frame sequences that have V and J called. A share of the clones is absent; for the studies checked, an unresolved V gene accounts for under half, and the remainder has no known explanation. Clonal size and the V and J genes are those of that table, whereas D and trimming came from the DNA. The sample records about 390,000 clones, over 8.5% of which are singletons. Of the sample, 0.6% is held by the ten largest clones.

Concerning this clone: Its antigen is not yet known. No much larger clone is present one base from it, and per-base qualities are unavailable.

Each donor gave one peripheral blood draw, about 100 mL on average, collected into heparinised tubes. A BD FACSAria II was used to sort naive, central memory, regulatory and stem cell-like memory CD4+ T cells with a panel that included CD45RO, CCR7, CD25, CD127, CD95 and CD27. Purity was above 95% for every sorted population. PBMCs were isolated right away by Lymphoprep density gradient centrifugation and were stained directly, without culture. So that batch effects would be minimized, each experiment stained and sorted samples in pairs, pairing one healthy donor with one patient. The sample consisted of central memory CD4+ T cells from blood. This TCR derives from a man between 25 and 39 years old with type 1 diabetes.

The DNA sequence follows: TGTGCCAGCAGTTCCACGGGACAGGGGATCTACGAGCAGTACTTC. Translated, it gives CASSSTGQGIYEQYF. Recombination linked TRBV6-6 to TRBJ2-7; the junction holds 10 bases that match TRBD1. V and J are trimmed by 4 bases and 3 bases, and the gene matches miss 6 bases of the junction. The CDR3 starts with the cysteine, ends with the phenylalanine, and has 15 residues. Only the CDR3 part of the read is kept: 45 bases, read in frame from the first base. The germline V gene (reference sequence) yields MNHNY for CDR1 and SVGAGI for CDR2.